Each of the 8 T cell receptor beta chains below was sequenced from the same sample in a study of CD8 T cells in ankylosing spondylitis. TCRdb independently ran MiXCR on the 5' RACE reads; one entry per CDR3 protein. The data contain roughly 250,000 distinct CDR3 sequences, approximately 9% of them singletons. What was sequenced was blood, either unsorted or a sorted T cell fraction (not recorded which). The receptors derive from a male donor with ankylosing spondylitis or in good health (not recorded which).

This clonotype was recorded at least ten times. J is TRBJ2-3 and V is TRBV3-1, with D perhaps TRBD1 or TRBD2 (6 bases each). The CDR3 spans 19 residues. Trimming took off 0 bases at V and 5 bases at J, with 24 bases between the two ends. The germline CDR1 and CDR2 sequences are LGHDT and YNNKEL (reference sequence). The CDR3, as DNA: TGTGCCAGCAGCCAAGAATCTTGGGACTCACCTCAAGGGGGAGATACGCAGTATTTT. Protein: CASSQESWDSPQGGDTQYF.

On this clonotype: This may be a read error: a much more frequent sequence differs by one nucleotide. The rearrangement joins TRBV12-3 or TRBV12-4 to TRBJ1-2; no clear D gene. This CDR3 is 11 amino acids long. CDR3 DNA: TGTGCCAGCAGTTTAGGCGGTGGCTCCACCTTC. The encoded protein is CASSLGGGSTF.

The sample holds many counts of this clonotype. The chain couples TRBV12-3 or TRBV12-4 to TRBJ1-3, with D possibly being TRBD1 (5 bases). The CDR3 covers 16 residues. The germline V and J ends were trimmed by 0 bases and 2 bases, with 11 bases remaining between them. The CDR3 region has the DNA TGTGCCAGCAGTTTAGCCCCCTCGGGGCCTGGAAACACCATATATTTT. Protein product: CASSLAPSGPGNTIYF.

This clonotype was recorded many times. V usage is TRBV7-3 and J usage is TRBJ2-3, with 7 bases aligning to TRBD1. This CDR3 has 16 residues. J gave up 2 bases and V 2 bases, and 7 bases lay outside the gene matches. Germline-derived CDR1 and CDR2 are SGHTA and FQGTGA. The CDR3 nucleotides read TGTGCCAGCAGCTTATTGGGGACAGCAGTCACAGATACGCAGTATTTT. It encodes CASSLLGTAVTDTQYF.

In its sample, this clonotype was seen many times. This sequence joins TRBV25-1 and TRBJ2-4; TRBD2 aligns across 7 bases. The junction had 6 bases not matched to a gene; V was cut back by 8 bases and J by 2 bases. The CDR3 extends over 14 amino acids. Germline CDR1 MGHDK, CDR2 SYGVNS. CDR3 region: CASGPSGSKNIQYF. The CDR3 nucleotides read TGTGCCAGCGGACCTAGCGGCTCCAAAAACATTCAGTACTTC.

The chain employs TRBV7-2 and TRBJ1-1; D is uncertain. Germline assignment: CDR1 SGHTA and CDR2 FQGNSA. V was trimmed by 5 bases and J by 3 bases, leaving 16 bases between them. There are 15 residues in the CDR3. The CDR3 DNA is TGTGCCAGCAGCCCACGTTTTAGCCGGGACACTGAAGCTTTCTTT. Encoded protein: CASSPRFSRDTEAFF.

This chain joins TRBV30 and TRBJ1-4; a possible D gene is TRBD1 (5 bases). The V end lost 0 bases, the J end lost 10 bases, and 12 bases lay between the germline ends. This CDR3 is built from 13 residues. The germline V gene encodes CDR1 GTSNPN and CDR2 SVGIG (reference sequence). The CDR3 here is CAWSVLGEVKLFF. The CDR3 nucleotides are TGTGCCTGGAGTGTACTAGGGGAGGTAAAACTGTTTTTT.

About this clonotype itself: One end of the junction is discordant with germline, which a read error may explain. The chain joins TRBV5-1 to TRBJ2-7; no clear D. The germline gives CDR1 SGHRS, CDR2 YFSETQ. The CDR3 contains 12 residues. CDR3 protein: CASSLFGYKQYF. The DNA of the CDR3 is TGCGCCAGCAGCTTGTTCGGCTACAAGCAGTACTTC.